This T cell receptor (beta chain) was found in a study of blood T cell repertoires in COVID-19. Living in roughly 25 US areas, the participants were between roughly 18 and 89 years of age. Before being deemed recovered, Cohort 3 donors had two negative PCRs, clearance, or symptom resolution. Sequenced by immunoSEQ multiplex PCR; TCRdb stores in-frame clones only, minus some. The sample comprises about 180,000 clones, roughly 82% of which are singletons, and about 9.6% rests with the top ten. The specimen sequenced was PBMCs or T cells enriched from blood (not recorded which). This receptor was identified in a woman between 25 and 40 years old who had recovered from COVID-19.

CDR3 protein: CASSLRDTDTIYF. The CDR3 bases are TGTGCCAGCAGCTTAAGGGACACCGACACCATATATTTT. The rearrangement links TRBV7-9 to TRBJ1-3, with D possibly matching TRBD1 (6 bases). The V gene's germline CDR1 is SEHNR and CDR2 FQNEAQ (reference sequence). V was cut by 2 bases and J by 8 bases, with 10 bases left in between. The CDR3 is 13 residues long. Filled out from reference TRBV7-9 and TRBJ1-3, the complete variable domain reads DTGVSQNPRHKITKRGQNVTFRCDPISEHNRLYWYRQTLGQGPEFLTYFQNEAQLEKSRLLSDRFSAERPKGSFSTLEIQRTEQGDSAMYLCASSLRDTDTIYFGEGSWLTVV.